Each of the 27 T cell receptor beta chains below was sequenced from the same sample in a study of T cells in narcolepsy. Repertoires were generated with immunoSEQ multiplex PCR, while TCRdb's copy carries only in-frame clones and drops some. The sample has 27,000 or so clones; about 84% are singletons. Sequenced: CD45RA- memory CD4+ T cells from PBMCs. These receptors were collected from a human donor with narcolepsy.

This clone was counted once. The rearrangement links TRBV7-8 to TRBJ2-5, with 7 bases lining up with TRBD1. The CDR3 has 16 amino acids. The germline gives CDR1 SGHVS, CDR2 FQNEAQ. V was clipped by 1 base and J by 6 bases; unmatched bases: 11. CDR3 protein: CASSLEGARSLQTQYF. For the CDR3, the DNA is TGTGCCAGCAGCTTAGAGGGGGCTAGATCTTTACAGACCCAGTACTTC. The complete variable domain, with remaining parts taken from reference TRBV7-8 and TRBJ2-5, reads GAGVSQSPRYKVAKRGQDVALRCDPISGHVSLFWYQQALGQGPEFLTYFQNEAQLDKSGLPSDRFFAERPEGSVSTLKIQRTQQEDSAVYLCASSLEGARSLQTQYFGPGTRLLVL.

The rearrangement joins TRBV2 to TRBJ1-1; 8 bases align to TRBD1. The germline gives CDR1 SNHLY, CDR2 FYNNEI. The CDR3 contains 15 residues. The trim removed 1 base at V and 7 bases at J, leaving 8 bases unmatched. CDR3 in amino acids: CASSEETGALGEAFF. CDR3 nucleotides: TGTGCCAGCAGTGAAGAGACAGGGGCTTTGGGTGAAGCTTTCTTT.

The rearrangement uses TRBV11-2 and TRBJ1-6; D gene ambiguous. V was clipped by 0 bases and J by 11 bases, with 11 bases between them. The CDR3 length is 14 residues. The germline V gene has CDR1 SGHAT and CDR2 FQNNGV. The DNA for the CDR3 is TGTGCCAGCAGCTTAGATGTCAATCTGACACCCCTCCACTTT. This codes for CASSLDVNLTPLHF.

The chain has TRBV5-1 and TRBJ1-5; D remains ambiguous. The CDR3 is made up of 16 amino acids. V lost 4 bases, J lost 5 bases, and 19 bases lay in between. Germline loops: CDR1 SGHRS, CDR2 YFSETQ. CDR3 region: CASSPAHTGRDQPQHF. In DNA, the CDR3 is TGCGCCAGCAGCCCCGCCCACACGGGAAGGGATCAGCCCCAGCATTTT.

Comment on this clone: The junction departs from germline at one end; a sequencing error may be responsible. The rearrangement uses TRBV6-1 and TRBJ1-2; 9 nucleotides agree with TRBD1. Germline CDR1 MNHNS, CDR2 SASEGT. This CDR3 contains 11 residues. The CDR3 here is CASGGQGSSPF. CDR3 nucleotide sequence: TGTGCCAGCGGGGGACAGGGATCTTCCCCCTTC.

The chain recombines TRBV7-2 with TRBJ2-7, with D unresolved. V was trimmed by 4 bases and J by 2 bases, leaving 12 bases between them. CDR1 and CDR2 (germline): SGHTA, FQGNSA. The CDR3 covers 14 residues. The CDR3 DNA follows: TGTGCCAGCAGCTCCGGTTCCTCTGCCTACGAGCAGTACTTC. As protein: CASSSGSSAYEQYF.

This chain joins TRBV7-8 and TRBJ1-1, with a possible D match to TRBD1 (6 bases). From germline, CDR1 is SGHVS and CDR2 FQNEAQ. V shed 0 bases and J shed 7 bases, with 9 bases lying between them. This CDR3 region has 13 residues. In DNA, the CDR3 is TGTGCCAGCAGCTTAGCGAGACAGGTTGAAGCTTTCTTT. Translated: CASSLARQVEAFF.

V and J are TRBV6-1 and TRBJ1-2; 8 bases are shared with TRBD1. CDR3 size: 15 residues. The ends lost 2 bases at V and 4 bases at J; junction bases unmatched: 6. The germline gives CDR1 MNHNS, CDR2 SASEGT. The CDR3: CASSERTGLPYGYTF. The DNA of the CDR3 is TGTGCCAGCAGTGAACGGACAGGGCTTCCCTATGGCTACACCTTC.

V is TRBV15 and J is TRBJ2-1; D may match TRBD1 or TRBD2 (5 bases each). The V and J ends lost 0 bases and 6 bases respectively, with 12 bases between them. The CDR3 is 15 amino acids. Germline-derived CDR1 and CDR2 are LNHNV and YYDKDF (reference sequence). CDR3 DNA: TGTGCCACCAGCAGAGATAGATCTGGGGGCAATGAGCAGTTCTTC. Residues: CATSRDRSGGNEQFF.

The rearrangement links TRBV29-1 to TRBJ2-5; possible D gene TRBD2, 6 bases. With 6 bases removed from V and 5 bases from J, the gap between germline ends came to 16 bases. Germline values: CDR1 SQVTM, CDR2 ANQGSEA. The CDR3 is 13 amino acids. In DNA, the CDR3 is TGCAGCGTAAGGGGAGGATTTGGGGAGACCCAGTACTTC. The encoded protein is CSVRGGFGETQYF.

Details on this clone: This specimen includes other DNA sequences encoding the same CDR3. The chain couples TRBV25-1 to TRBJ1-2; 7 bases map to TRBD1. The CDR3 is 14 amino acids. Germline V gene lookup returns CDR1 MGHDK and CDR2 SYGVNS. V lost 3 bases, J lost 2 bases, and 3 bases stayed unmatched. CDR3 DNA sequence: TGTGCCAGCAGTGATAGGGGGCCCAACTATGGCTACACCTTC. Translating it yields CASSDRGPNYGYTF.

The rearrangement links TRBV6-1 to TRBJ2-2; 12 bases fit TRBD2. V dropped 2 bases and J dropped 6; count of bases not matched to a gene: 1. Germline assignment: CDR1 MNHNS and CDR2 SASEGT. The CDR3 is 15 amino acids. The CDR3 here is CASSELAGGPGELFF. The CDR3 DNA sequence: TGTGCCAGCAGTGAACTAGCGGGGGGGCCCGGGGAGCTGTTTTTT.

The chain links TRBV6-1 to TRBJ2-7; 10 bases agree with TRBD1. CDR3 size: 15 residues. The germline CDR1 and CDR2 sequences are MNHNS and SASEGT. Trimming removed 6 bases from V and 5 bases from J; junction bases left unmatched: 10. The CDR3 nucleotides are TGTGCCAGCAGGGAAAAGGGGACAGGGGCCAACGAGCAGTACTTC. It codes for CASREKGTGANEQYF.

The chain carries TRBV1 and TRBJ2-6; the table's TRBD1 call for D was not verified on the DNA. TRBV1 is described as a pseudogene. This CDR3 comprises 19 residues. DNA for the CDR3: TGCACCAGCAGCCAGCTTAGGACAGGGGGATCCTCTGGGGCCAACGTCCTGACTTTC. Its protein is CTSSQLRTGGSSGANVLTF.

This chain links TRBV29-1 with TRBJ2-5; 9 nucleotides agree with TRBD1. In germline, CDR1 is SQVTM, CDR2 ANQGSEA. Trimming at V came to 3 bases and at J to 3 bases, leaving 11 bases not matched to a gene. The CDR3 spans 16 residues. The CDR3 DNA sequence: TGCAGCGTTGATGGGACAGGGTTTTTAGAGGAAGAGACCCAGTACTTC. This sequence encodes CSVDGTGFLEEETQYF.

The CDR3 DNA reads as TGTGCCAGCAGGCAACTAGCGGGGGGCTCCTACGAGCAGTACTTC. Translated, it gives CASRQLAGGSYEQYF. The V call is TRBV6-1, the J call TRBJ2-7; 12 positions agree with TRBD2. With 6 bases clipped from V and 0 bases from J, the junction kept 3 bases outside the gene matches. CDR3 length equals 15 residues. Looked up from germline, CDR1 is MNHNS and CDR2 is SASEGT.

The V gene is TRBV4-1, the J gene TRBJ1-3, with 7 bases that match TRBD1. Trimming at V came to 3 bases and at J to 2 bases, leaving 13 bases not matched to a gene. The CDR3 has 18 residues. Germline CDR1 reads MGHRA; CDR2 reads YSYEKL. As DNA, the CDR3 is TGCGCCAGCAGCCAGTCGGACAGGTTCTTTAAGACTGGAAACACCATATATTTT. Protein product: CASSQSDRFFKTGNTIYF.

This clone was picked up a small number of times. J is TRBJ2-3 and V is TRBV7-2; TRBD1 might be the D (6 bases). The germline V gene has CDR1 SGHTA and CDR2 FQGNSA. The CDR3 length is 14 residues. Trimming cost V 4 bases and J 5 bases, with 13 bases left between them. In DNA form, the CDR3 reads TGTGCCAGCAGCTCTACAGGGACACGAGATACGCAGTATTTT. Amino acids: CASSSTGTRDTQYF.

The chain is built from TRBV29-1 and TRBJ2-3; no reliable D call. V was clipped by 0 bases and J by 0 bases, with 10 bases between them. This CDR3 contains 15 residues. Germline CDR1 is SQVTM and CDR2 is ANQGSEA. CDR3 nucleotides: TGCAGCGTTGAAGAACAGCTCATTAGCACAGATACGCAGTATTTT. Translated: CSVEEQLISTDTQYF.

The chain employs TRBV11-3 and TRBJ1-6, with D possibly TRBD1 on 5 matching bases. V was trimmed by 0 bases and J by 4 bases, leaving 7 bases between them. This CDR3 is built from 15 residues. CDR1 and CDR2 (germline): SGHNT, YENEEA. The CDR3 DNA reads TGTGCCAGCAGCTTAGAGGGGGGTTATAATTCACCCCTCCACTTT. It codes for CASSLEGGYNSPLHF.

The chain links TRBV23-1 to TRBJ2-2, with 7 bases fitting TRBD1. TRBV23-1 is flagged as an ORF with uncertain function. The trim removed 9 bases at V and 7 bases at J, leaving 5 bases unmatched. This CDR3 spans 12 amino acids. The CDR3 DNA is TGCGCCAGAACAGGGGACGTCGGGGAGCTGTTTTTT. Its translation is CARTGDVGELFF.

The rearrangement uses TRBV15 and TRBJ1-5, with D perhaps TRBD1 (6 bases). CDR1 is LNHNV and CDR2 is YYDKDF in the germline V gene (reference sequence). The V end lost 4 bases, the J end lost 3 bases, and 16 bases lay between the germline ends. The CDR3 is 16 residues long. The CDR3 sequence: CATSTRTASPNQPQHF. CDR3 in DNA: TGTGCCACCAGCACCCGGACAGCGAGCCCCAATCAGCCCCAGCATTTT.

This chain uses TRBV2 with TRBJ1-1; 7 positions agree with TRBD1. CDR3 length: 15 residues. The germline V gene has CDR1 SNHLY and CDR2 FYNNEI. V lost 5 bases, J lost 3 bases, and 9 bases stayed unmatched. The CDR3 spells CASSTNRGVDTEAFF. The CDR3 nucleotides are TGTGCCAGCAGTACGAACAGGGGAGTGGACACTGAAGCTTTCTTT.

This rearrangement joins TRBV12-5 to TRBJ1-4, with 9 positions matching TRBD1. With 5 bases clipped from V and 6 bases from J, the junction kept 4 bases outside the gene matches. The CDR3 totals 14 residues. Germline V gene sequence: CDR1 LGHNT, CDR2 FRNRAP. The CDR3 region is CASGQGQGYEKLFF. CDR3 coding DNA: TGTGCTAGTGGTCAAGGACAGGGGTATGAAAAACTGTTTTTT.

In its sample, this clone was seen a few times. V gene TRBV6-5 combines with J gene TRBJ2-7; D gene ambiguous. CDR1 is MNHEY, CDR2 SVGAGI, per germline. The V and J ends lost 6 bases and 0 bases respectively, with 3 bases between them. The CDR3 is made up of 11 amino acids. The CDR3 nucleotides are TGTGCCAGCAGGAACTCCTACGAGCAGTACTTC. It encodes CASRNSYEQYF.

V usage is TRBV5-1 and J usage is TRBJ2-7; TRBD2 aligns across 9 bases. The CDR3 consists of 14 residues. With 4 bases clipped from V and 5 bases from J, the junction kept 7 bases outside the gene matches. Germline-derived CDR1 and CDR2 are SGHRS and YFSETQ. The CDR3 region is CASSGGLAFNEQYF. The CDR3 bases are TGCGCCAGCAGCGGGGGACTAGCATTTAACGAGCAGTACTTC.

There are a few counts of this clone. The chain joins TRBV7-2 to TRBJ2-5; 8 bases agree with TRBD2. V lost 3 bases and J lost 5; bases outside the gene matches: 5. Germline V gives CDR1 SGHTA, CDR2 FQGNSA. The CDR3 extends over 14 amino acids. Here the CDR3 DNA reads TGTGCCAGCAGCTTCCAGCGGGGGAGGGAGACCCAGTACTTC. Its translation is CASSFQRGRETQYF.